The sequence of this TCR beta chain was determined in a study of blood T cell repertoires in COVID-19 (dated by TCRdb to 2019 to 2021). About the full investigation: Samples from collaborators originated in the United States, Italy and Spain and spanned both the acute and convalescent phases of COVID-19. The sample metadata nearly always contained a de-identified subject ID, COVID-19 status, age in years and sex. The material from the prospective study consisted of cDNA or gDNA derived from T cells, B-cell-depleted T cells, or PBMCs. The repertoires were released in a freely available public database meant as a resource for research on the immune response to SARS-CoV-2. Where available, HLA class I and class II types were taken from metadata supplied by the sample provider and were not determined by assay-based typing. The dataset comprised deeply sampled blood TCRbeta repertoires from subjects exposed to, actively infected with, or recovered from COVID-19. Samples were obtained from the ongoing ImmuneRACE study (first 160 participants) and from about 1,300 subjects provided by 6 global collaborators.

Taken from cysteine to phenylalanine, the CDR3 has 15 residues. CDR3 DNA is the only sequence kept; it has 45 bases, read in frame from the first base. CDR1 and CDR2 are read off the germline V gene as SNHLY and FYNNEI. The junction shows trimming of 4 bases on V and 6 bases on J, and the gene matches do not reach 7 bases of it. TCRbeta CDR3 regions were amplified from genomic DNA by means of the immunoSEQ Assay, a bias-controlled multiplex PCR. In the authors' own workflow: Within the assay, amplification of reference gene primers was used to estimate how many nucleated cells each sample contained. To quantify the absolute abundance of each unique TCRbeta CDR3 rearrangement, sequence reads were collapsed and filtered. For each sample, productive Simpson clonality was calculated by taking the square root of Simpson's diversity index across productive rearrangements. TCRdb carries this immuneACCESS record with in-frame sequences only. Its versions omit some clonotypes, under half of them owing to an unresolved V gene in the studies checked, with the rest unexplained. That table furnishes V, J and clone size, whereas the DNA furnished D and trimming. Recorded for this sample are hundreds of thousands of clones; around 84% of them occurred a single time. The ten largest clones capture about 14% of the sample.

What the study reported, not specific to this receptor: How much clinical and demographic metadata was included differed by source and by participant, and the metadata was provided uncurated.

As for this clone: The antigen it binds to is not known. One base away there is no much larger clone; base qualities are not given.

Participants in the prospective study were aged about 18 to 95 years, lived in more than 20 United States geographic areas, and enrolled through a virtual design. In the prospective study, cohorts were assigned on the basis of participant-reported clinical history obtained from a screening survey and a study questionnaire. For ImmuneRACE Cohort 3, a participant was defined as recovered based on two consecutive negative NP/OP PCR tests, clearance by a healthcare professional, or resolution of symptoms. Mobile phlebotomists in the prospective study collected whole blood, serum and a nasopharyngeal or oropharyngeal swab from every participant. Prospective study participants could optionally give additional blood draws and questionnaires over an approximately 2-month period. Before DNA extraction, blood samples from the prospective study were shipped at room temperature or frozen.

The V and J genes are TRBV2 and TRBJ1-5, with TRBD1 matching 9 junction bases. Sequences were obtained from PBMCs or T cells enriched from blood (not recorded which). This clonotype originated in a man between 18 and 29 years old who had recovered from COVID-19. The DNA sequence is given as TGTGCCAGCAGTGGGGATGGGACAGGGTTTCAGCCCCAGCATTTT. Its protein product is CASSGDGTGFQPQHF.